The T cell receptor beta chain described here comes from a study of T and B cells in COVID-19 patients. From blood, roughly 220-550 ng of genomic DNA served as TRB template. Germline V gene lookup returns CDR1 PRHDT and CDR2 FYEKMQ (reference sequence). V dropped 8 bases and J dropped 9 bases, with 19 bases sitting between them. This CDR3 region has 13 residues. TRB rearrangements were amplified by multiplex PCR with BIOMED2 TRB-A/B primers. TCRdb reanalysed the multiplex PCR reads using MiXCR and keeps one entry per CDR3 protein. This sample yields 15,000 to 20,000 distinct CDR3 sequences, of which over 30% are seen a single time; 16% belongs to the top ten.

The sequencing sample was made of blood. The origin of this receptor is a human donor with active COVID-19. The V gene is TRBV13, the J gene TRBJ1-1; possibly TRBD1 for D (5 bases). CDR3 DNA sequence: TGTGCCAGCTTAAGGGGCAACTTGAAGAAAGCTTTCTTT. Translation gives CASLRGNLKKAFF. Complete variable domain (other parts from reference TRBV13 and TRBJ1-1): AAGVIQSPRHLIKEKRETATLKCYPIPRHDTVYWYQQGPGQDPQFLISFYEKMQSDKGSIPDRFSAQQFSDYHSELNMSSLELGDSALYFCASLRGNLKKAFFGQGTRLTVV.